This T cell receptor beta chain was sequenced for a study of shared clonotypes between healthy human individuals. Study background: Ranging from 18 to 49 in age, donors were a couple of women and three men.

As regards this clone: Antigen: not known.

Overall study results and limits: The study found approximately 5% of naive CD4 clonotypes shared across a few donors.

This CDR3 has 16 amino acids. The J segment lost 0 bases and the V segment lost 6 bases, leaving 10 bases of the junction unmatched. Germline V lookup: CDR1 MNHEY, CDR2 SMNVEV (reference sequence). Replicate PCRs run on sorted subsets employed approximately 0.2 ug DNA, tens of thousands of T cell genomes. As handled by the study authors: Junction-only immunoSEQ sequences carried no quality scores, so filtering differed. Only in-frame clones appear in the TCRdb table, and some are missing; sequencing was by immunoSEQ multiplex PCR. Clonal size and the V and J genes are those of that table, whereas D and trimming came from the DNA. The table includes about 2.4 million clones, around nine tenths detected once.

This receptor was identified in a man aged 18 to 30 in good health. The sample was naive CD4+ T cells sorted from blood. Indicated subset: CD45RA+ positively selected. The chain couples TRBV27 to TRBJ1-2; 7 bases match TRBD1. Written as DNA, the CDR3 is TGTGCCAGCAGCCCGGGACAGAGTAAAGCTAACTATGGCTACACCTTC. Translating it yields CASSPGQSKANYGYTF.